These 17 T cell receptor beta chains originate from one sample sequenced in a study of blood T cell repertoires in COVID-19. Repertoires were generated with immunoSEQ multiplex PCR, while TCRdb's copy carries only in-frame clones and drops some. The top ten clones hold roughly 9.8% of a sample with fewer than 300,000 clones, around nine tenths of them seen once. Sequenced material: peripheral blood. The receptors were gathered from a man aged 35-49 years who had recovered from COVID-19.

The rearrangement uses TRBV30 and TRBJ2-5; 8 bases agree with TRBD2. In germline, CDR1 is GTSNPN, CDR2 SVGIG (reference sequence). CDR3 length: 13 amino acids. The V segment lost 5 bases and the J segment 5 bases; nucleotides outside the gene matches: 7. CDR3 sequence: CAWGTRGGETQYF. The DNA for the CDR3 is TGTGCCTGGGGGACTAGGGGTGGGGAGACCCAGTACTTC.

V usage is TRBV19 and J usage is TRBJ2-1, with 11 positions matching TRBD2. The CDR3 spans 15 residues. Germline CDR1 is LNHDA and CDR2 is SQIVND (reference sequence). The ends lost 8 bases at V and 5 bases at J; junction bases unmatched: 8. The CDR3 bases are TGTGCCAGTGTAGCGGGAGGGAACCGAGACAATGAGCAGTTCTTC. Amino acids: CASVAGGNRDNEQFF.

This chain links TRBV9 with TRBJ1-3; TRBD1 might be the D (6 bases). CDR3 length: 14 amino acids. Deletions cut 0 bases from V and 2 bases from J, with 6 bases between. Germline V gives CDR1 SGDLS, CDR2 YYNGEE. The CDR3 coding sequence is TGTGCCAGCAGCGTAGAGGGGGCTGGAAACACCATATATTTT. Its translation: CASSVEGAGNTIYF.

This chain connects TRBV7-2 to TRBJ2-7, with 8 bases fitting TRBD2. Per germline, CDR1 SGHTA and CDR2 FQGNSA. This CDR3 comprises 15 residues. V lost 0 bases and J lost 7; bases outside the gene matches: 8. CDR3 sequence reads: CASSLALAGGGEQYF. In DNA, the CDR3 is TGTGCCAGCAGCTTAGCGCTTGCCGGGGGGGGTGAGCAGTACTTC.

The chain carries TRBV10-1 and TRBJ2-3; 9 bases are shared with TRBD1. Germline V gene sequence: CDR1 WNHNN, CDR2 SYGVQD (reference sequence). The junction had 4 bases not matched to a gene; V was cut back by 6 bases and J by 0 bases. The CDR3 has 15 amino acids. The CDR3 bases are TGCGCCAGCAGACGGACAGGGGAAAGCACAGATACGCAGTATTTT. Encoded protein: CASRRTGESTDTQYF.

The CDR3 here is CASSMSPGSGYTF. CDR3 in DNA: TGTGCCAGCTCAATGAGCCCGGGGAGTGGCTACACCTTC. The chain recombines TRBV27 with TRBJ1-2; no firm D call. Germline assignment: CDR1 MNHEY and CDR2 SMNVEV (reference sequence). Trimming pared 8 bases from V and 7 bases from J, leaving 17 bases between. This CDR3 comprises 13 residues.

The chain is built from TRBV5-1 and TRBJ2-7, with 11 bases aligning to TRBD1. CDR1 SGHRS and CDR2 YFSETQ come from the germline V gene. The CDR3 has 18 residues. V gave up 4 bases and J gave up 4 bases; unmatched junction bases: 16. CDR3 nucleotide sequence: TGCGCCAGCAGCCCCCGATTCGCCGGACAGGGGGCGGTTTACGAGCAGTACTTC. This sequence encodes CASSPRFAGQGAVYEQYF.

The chain is built from TRBV7-2 and TRBJ2-5, with D possibly TRBD1 on 6 matching bases. CDR3 size: 15 residues. Germline V gene lookup returns CDR1 SGHTA and CDR2 FQGNSA. With 5 bases removed from V and 4 bases from J, the gap between germline ends came to 17 bases. CDR3 coding DNA: TGTGCCAGCAGCCTTGAGGGGGTGGGGACAGAGACCCAGTACTTC. Its protein is CASSLEGVGTETQYF.

This chain connects TRBV7-9 to TRBJ2-7, with a weak D call TRBD1 (5 bases). The CDR3 extends over 15 amino acids. Germline assignment: CDR1 SEHNR and CDR2 FQNEAQ (reference sequence). Trimming removed 4 bases from V and 2 bases from J, with 15 bases in between. The CDR3 coding sequence is TGTGCCAGCAGCTCCTTCGGACACCGTCCCTACGAGCAGTACTTC. Its translation: CASSSFGHRPYEQYF.

The genes are TRBV9 and TRBJ1-1, with no clear D. The CDR3 is made up of 13 amino acids. Trimming took off 0 bases at V and 6 bases at J, with 9 bases between the two ends. Germline V CDR1 and CDR2: SGDLS, YYNGEE. The CDR3 bases are TGTGCCAGCAGCGTAGTTGGCAGTTCTGAAGCTTTCTTT. Translation gives CASSVVGSSEAFF.

This chain connects TRBV29-1 to TRBJ1-1; the D gene is possibly TRBD1 (6 bases). The V end lost 6 bases, the J end lost 10 bases, and 15 bases lay between the germline ends. The CDR3 is 11 amino acids. Germline V gene data show CDR1 as SQVTM and CDR2 as ANQGSEA. The CDR3 nucleotides read TGCAGCGTACAGGGCCTTACAGCAGCTTTCTTT. Its translation: CSVQGLTAAFF.

The rearrangement joins TRBV29-1 to TRBJ1-1; 7 positions match TRBD1. The CDR3 consists of 13 residues. Germline V CDR1 and CDR2: SQVTM, ANQGSEA. V trimming: 6 bases; J trimming: 8 bases; junction bases outside the gene matches: 12. CDR3 coding DNA: TGCAGCGTGACGACAGGGAGGTTTACCGAAGCTTTCTTT. Amino acid sequence: CSVTTGRFTEAFF.

This chain uses TRBV2 with TRBJ2-2; 9 bases align to TRBD2. Germline-derived CDR1 and CDR2 are SNHLY and FYNNEI. This CDR3 is 19 amino acids long. V lost 4 bases to trimming and J lost 0 bases; unmatched junction nucleotides: 12. The CDR3 reads CASSGRAGGRASNTGELFF. The DNA of the CDR3 is TGTGCCAGCAGTGGGAGGGCTGGCGGGAGGGCCTCGAACACCGGGGAGCTGTTTTTT.

This chain uses TRBV4-3 with TRBJ2-7, with a tentative D call TRBD1 (5 bases). The germline V and J ends were trimmed by 1 base and 5 bases, with 15 bases remaining between them. Germline CDR1 is LGHNA and CDR2 is YSLEER. The CDR3 has 15 residues. The CDR3 DNA is TGCGCCAGCAGCCAAGCCCGGGTAGGGGCCAACGAGCAGTACTTC. Translation: CASSQARVGANEQYF.

CDR3 nucleotides: TGTGCCAGCAGCGGCCCCTTCGGACAGGGGGTGTACGAGCAGTACTTC. Translation gives CASSGPFGQGVYEQYF. The V gene is TRBV11-2, the J gene TRBJ2-7; TRBD1 matches at 10 bases. Germline V lookup: CDR1 SGHAT, CDR2 FQNNGV. Losses at the gene ends were 5 bases for V and 4 bases for J; bases not matched to a gene: 11. The CDR3 consists of 16 residues. Using reference TRBV11-2 and TRBJ2-7 for the parts outside the CDR3, the full variable domain is EAGVAQSPRYKIIEKRQSVAFWCNPISGHATLYWYQQILGQGPKLLIQFQNNGVVDDSQLPKDRFSAERLKGVDSTLKIQPAKLEDSAVYLCASSGPFGQGVYEQYFGPGTRLTVT.

The V gene is TRBV5-4, the J gene TRBJ2-5, with 8 bases that match TRBD1. The CDR3 is 15 residues long. V trimming: 1 base; J trimming: 4 bases; junction bases outside the gene matches: 6. The germline V gene encodes CDR1 SGHNT and CDR2 YYREEE (reference sequence). The CDR3 coding sequence is TGTGCCAGCAGCTTGTTAACAGGGGGACCAGAGACCCAGTACTTC. It codes for CASSLLTGGPETQYF.

This rearrangement joins TRBV12-2 to TRBJ1-4; TRBD1, as called in the table, went unchecked against the DNA. TRBV12-2 corresponds to a pseudogene. CDR3 length: 12 residues. The CDR3 sequence is CASGQGEGKLFF. CDR3 nucleotides: TGTGCAAGCGGACAGGGGGAAGGAAAACTGTTTTTT.